These 22 T cell receptor beta chains were all obtained from the same sample, sequenced in a study of blood T cells in healthy people across ages. A second about 7 to 12 cycle PCR used barcoded and J-beta primers. TCRdb re-analysed the 5' RACE reads in MiXCR, keeping a single row per CDR3 protein. The sample yields around 1,500,000 distinct CDR3 sequences, 28% seen once. The sequencing sample was made of blood. Receptors were obtained from a woman aged 30 to 39 in good health.

In this sample, this clonotype turned up many times. J is TRBJ2-7 and V is TRBV29-1, with 9 bases fitting TRBD1. V gave up 7 bases and J gave up 6 bases; unmatched junction bases: 10. CDR1 is SQVTM and CDR2 is ANQGSEA in the germline V gene. The CDR3 sequence is 13 residues long. The CDR3 nucleotides read TGCAGCGCTGTTCCGGGACAGGGCTCCGAGCAGTACTTC. It is translated as CSAVPGQGSEQYF.

The chain recombines TRBV18 with TRBJ1-2, with TRBD1 matching over 7 bases. The germline CDR1 and CDR2 sequences are KGHSH and LQKENI. V dropped 0 bases and J dropped 4; count of bases not matched to a gene: 8. CDR3 length: 16 amino acids. CDR3 nucleotides: TGTGCCAGCTCACCACCGACGAGGGGGCCTGGCTATGGCTACACCTTC. It yields the protein CASSPPTRGPGYGYTF.

The V and J genes are TRBV7-2 and TRBJ2-3, with 9 bases fitting TRBD2. The CDR3 runs to 19 residues. The V gene's germline CDR1 is SGHTA and CDR2 FQGNSA. The trim removed 1 base at V and 0 bases at J, leaving 11 bases unmatched. The CDR3 DNA reads as TGTGCCAGCAGCTTAGGGGGGAGACTAGCGGAAATGAGCACAGATACGCAGTATTTT. Amino acids: CASSLGGRLAEMSTDTQYF. The full variable domain, completed using reference TRBV7-2 and TRBJ2-3, is GAGVSQSPSNKVTEKGKDVELRCDPISGHTALYWYRQSLGQGLEFLIYFQGNSAPDKSGLPSDRFSAERTGGSVSTLTIQRTQQEDSAVYLCASSLGGRLAEMSTDTQYFGPGTRLTVL.

The chain combines TRBV7-9 with TRBJ2-1; 9 bases map to TRBD2. The CDR3 extends over 15 amino acids. J was trimmed by 10 bases and V by 4 bases; bases with no gene match: 11. The germline gives CDR1 SEHNR, CDR2 FQNEAQ (reference sequence). The CDR3 nucleotides read TGTGCCAGCAGCTGGATAGTAGCGGGGGTAGACGAGCAGTTCTTC. Translation gives CASSWIVAGVDEQFF.

This clonotype was recorded a few times. This chain links TRBV11-2 with TRBJ2-1; 13 nucleotides align to TRBD2. The CDR3 consists of 16 residues. After removal of 5 bases from V and 7 bases from J, the junction contained 8 bases not matched to a gene. Germline V gene lookup returns CDR1 SGHAT and CDR2 FQNNGV. CDR3 amino acids: CASSTTSGRVGNEQFF. CDR3 coding DNA: TGTGCCAGCAGCACCACTAGCGGGAGGGTCGGAAATGAGCAGTTCTTC.

This clonotype was picked up a small number of times. The chain joins TRBV5-1 to TRBJ2-3, with a tentative D call TRBD2 (5 bases). The CDR3 is 15 amino acids. CDR1 is SGHRS and CDR2 is YFSETQ in the germline V gene. V shed 7 bases and J shed 0 bases, with 15 bases lying between them. The CDR3 region has the DNA TGCGCCAGCCGGGATGGGTATGCTAGCACAGATACGCAGTATTTT. Protein sequence: CASRDGYASTDTQYF.

CDR3 in amino acids: CASSVGGLREQYF. CDR3 nucleotide sequence: TGCGCCAGCAGTGTTGGAGGGCTACGCGAGCAGTACTTC. The genes are TRBV10-1 and TRBJ2-7, with D tentatively TRBD2 (6 bases). The CDR3 loop spans 13 amino acids. Trimming removed 4 bases from V and 6 bases from J, with 13 bases in between. Per germline, CDR1 WNHNN and CDR2 SYGVQD (reference sequence).

This clonotype was seen many times. This chain joins TRBV10-1 and TRBJ2-1; 9 positions match TRBD2. The CDR3 has 14 amino acids. V was pared by 5 bases and J by 3 bases, with 2 bases of the junction left unmatched. Germline V gives CDR1 WNHNN, CDR2 SYGVQD (reference sequence). The CDR3 protein is CASSPSGNYNEQFF. CDR3 bases: TGCGCCAGCAGTCCTAGCGGGAACTACAATGAGCAGTTCTTC.

This clonotype was detected ten times or more. The genes are TRBV29-1 and TRBJ1-2; D uncertain. Germline V CDR1 and CDR2: SQVTM, ANQGSEA. The CDR3 runs to 16 residues. V was pared by 0 bases and J by 2 bases, with 16 bases between. The chain's CDR3 is CSVEETPGEWNYGYTF. CDR3 DNA: TGCAGCGTTGAAGAAACTCCAGGCGAGTGGAACTATGGCTACACCTTC.

This clonotype was detected ten times or more. The J gene is TRBJ1-4, the V gene TRBV9; D remains ambiguous. CDR1 is SGDLS, CDR2 YYNGEE, per germline. There are 15 residues in the CDR3. The ends were cut back, 2 bases at V and 7 bases at J, with 15 bases in the middle. CDR3 residues: CASSVGTIGSEKLFF. CDR3 nucleotides: TGTGCCAGCAGCGTGGGTACAATAGGAAGTGAAAAACTGTTTTTT.

The CDR3 sequence is CSGTAGPQETQYF. The CDR3 DNA follows: TGCAGTGGCACGGCCGGACCCCAAGAGACCCAGTACTTC. The chain links TRBV20-1 to TRBJ2-5, with D unresolved. The CDR3 sequence is 13 residues long. Per germline, CDR1 DFQATT and CDR2 SNEGSKA (reference sequence). Trimming took off 7 bases at V and 1 base at J, with 13 bases between the two ends.

Worth noting for this clonotype: The junction and the germline gene differ at one end; a read error may be behind it. The chain employs TRBV12-3 or TRBV12-4 and TRBJ2-6; weak D call: TRBD1 (5 bases). This CDR3 has 15 amino acids. CDR3 DNA sequence: TGTGCCAGCAGTTCGACAGCCTCTGGGGCCAACGTCCGGACTTTC. Translating it yields CASSSTASGANVRTF.

This clonotype occurred many times. This chain links TRBV5-1 with TRBJ1-2; D ambiguous. V was clipped by 2 bases and J by 0 bases, with 8 bases between them. Germline V gives CDR1 SGHRS, CDR2 YFSETQ. The CDR3 length is 14 residues. The CDR3 sequence is CASSFGRTNYGYTF. The CDR3 DNA reads TGCGCCAGCAGCTTTGGACGGACTAACTATGGCTACACCTTC. Supplemented by reference TRBV5-1 and TRBJ1-2, the full variable domain reads KAGVTQTPRYLIKTRGQQVTLSCSPISGHRSVSWYQQTPGQGLQFLFEYFSETQRNKGNFPGRFSGRQFSNSRSEMNVSTLELGDSALYLCASSFGRTNYGYTFGSGTRLTVV.

The table lists this clonotype with many counts. This chain uses TRBV25-1 with TRBJ2-4, with D perhaps matching TRBD2 (6 bases). The germline V gene has CDR1 MGHDK and CDR2 SYGVNS. The CDR3 length is 16 residues. V was clipped by 1 base and J by 2 bases, with 12 bases between them. The CDR3 here is CASSESGGWSKNIQYF. In nucleotides, the CDR3 is TGTGCCAGCAGTGAATCCGGAGGGTGGTCCAAAAACATTCAGTACTTC. Together with reference TRBV25-1 and TRBJ2-4, the CDR3 gives the full variable domain: EADIYQTPRYLVIGTGKKITLECSQTMGHDKMYWYQQDPGMELHLIHYSYGVNSTEKGDLSSESTVSRIRTEHFPLTLESARPSHTSQYLCASSESGGWSKNIQYFGAGTRLSVL.

This chain links TRBV11-2 with TRBJ1-2; TRBD1 aligns across 12 bases. The ends lost 5 bases at V and 8 bases at J; junction bases unmatched: 9. Germline-derived CDR1 and CDR2 are SGHAT and FQNNGV. The CDR3 is made up of 15 amino acids. In DNA, the CDR3 is TGTGCCAGCAGCCTTACGGGGGACAGGGGGCCGGGCTACACCTTC. Amino acid sequence: CASSLTGDRGPGYTF.

As concerns this clonotype: With a much larger clone just one base away, this may be a read error. The V and J genes are TRBV7-2 and TRBJ2-1; D remains unclear. This CDR3 is 12 amino acids long. The germline V gene has CDR1 SGHTA and CDR2 FQGNSA. Here the CDR3 DNA reads TGTGCCAGCAGCTTAGCCCTCAATGAGCAGTGCTTC. Its protein product is CASSLALNEQCF.

This clonotype was seen only a few times. The chain carries TRBV10-3 and TRBJ1-1; D unclear. Germline loops: CDR1 ENHRY, CDR2 SYGVKD. V shed 3 bases and J shed 5 bases, with 10 bases lying between them. CDR3 size: 13 residues. The CDR3 nucleotides are TGTGCCATCAGTGAAGTCCCGGAGACTGAAGCTTTCTTT. It encodes CAISEVPETEAFF.

CDR3 amino acids: CASSGPGAITTGELFF. CDR3 nucleotides: TGTGCCAGCAGCGGCCCCGGGGCAATTACTACGGGGGAGCTGTTTTTT. This chain links TRBV7-9 with TRBJ2-2; possibly TRBD1 or TRBD2 for D (5 bases each). Trimming took off 5 bases at V and 8 bases at J, with 21 bases between the two ends. This CDR3 region has 16 residues. Germline V gene lookup returns CDR1 SEHNR and CDR2 FQNEAQ (reference sequence). The variable domain in full, with the rest retrieved from reference TRBV7-9 and TRBJ2-2, is DTGVSQNPRHKITKRGQNVTFRCDPISEHNRLYWYRQTLGQGPEFLTYFQNEAQLEKSRLLSDRFSAERPKGSFSTLEIQRTEQGDSAMYLCASSGPGAITTGELFFGEGSRLTVL.

Regarding this clonotype: A read error is possible here, since a much larger clone lies one base away. This rearrangement joins TRBV12-3 or TRBV12-4 to TRBJ2-5; 9 nucleotides match TRBD1. Unmatched junction bases numbered 16, after V lost 6 bases and J lost 11 bases. CDR3 length: 15 residues. The DNA for the CDR3 is TGTGCCAGCAGATTGGACAGGGGCTCCTACAATGAGCAGTACTTC. It codes for CASRLDRGSYNEQYF.

The chain combines TRBV20-1 with TRBJ2-5; 7 bases agree with TRBD2. There are 13 residues in the CDR3. V trimming: 3 bases; J trimming: 4 bases; junction bases outside the gene matches: 5. From germline, CDR1 is DFQATT and CDR2 SNEGSKA (reference sequence). This CDR3 is CSASTTSRETQYF. The CDR3 DNA is TGCAGTGCTAGTACGACTAGCCGAGAGACCCAGTACTTC.

Here the CDR3 reads CASSVLAGDNEQYF. CDR3 DNA sequence: TGTGCCAGCAGCGTACTAGCGGGGGACAATGAGCAGTACTTC. This rearrangement joins TRBV6-5 to TRBJ2-7, with 11 bases matching TRBD2. CDR1 MNHEY and CDR2 SVGAGI come from the germline V gene. Trimming took 6 bases from V and 7 from J; bases not matched to a gene: 8. The CDR3 has 14 amino acids.

This clonotype appeared once. The chain carries TRBV11-2 and TRBJ1-6; D is unresolved. Per the germline V gene, CDR1 is SGHAT and CDR2 is FQNNGV. Deletions cut 0 bases from V and 10 bases from J, with 7 bases between. The CDR3 length is 13 residues. CDR3 loop: CASSLEGKSPLHF. For the CDR3, the DNA is TGTGCCAGCAGCTTAGAGGGGAAATCACCCCTCCACTTT.